The T cell receptor (beta chain) under discussion was sequenced for a study of OX40 agonist ivuxolimab in advanced cancers. Regarding the study in general: Ivuxolimab, which targeted the costimulatory receptor OX40 (CD134), was an agonistic, fully human IgG2 monoclonal antibody. Intravenous ivuxolimab was administered to patients every 2 weeks at six dose levels: 0.01, 0.1, 0.3, 1.5, 3 and 10 mg/kg. Of the approximately 50 dose-escalation patients, hepatocellular carcinoma was present in 19, melanoma in some 15, renal cell carcinoma in 9 and head and neck cancer in 9. In the dose-escalation cohort, 82.7% of patients were male, and the mean age was about 55 years, with a range of 23 to 79. Prior anti-PD-1, anti-PD-L1 or anti-CTLA-4 therapy was permitted, and checkpoint inhibitors had been received by roughly two fifths of dose-escalation patients. Three dose-escalation patients achieved partial responses, one with hepatocellular carcinoma and two with cutaneous melanoma. The point of sequencing TCRbeta in the periphery was to test whether ivuxolimab changed TCR sequence diversity and drove clonal T-cell expansion. The monotherapy dose-escalation portion (N ≈ 52 patients) of the phase I ivuxolimab trial is reported in the paper.

Remarks on this clone: It lacks a known antigen. Base quality data are lacking; no much larger clone is found one base away.

The trial excluded patients who had a history of autoimmune disease or were on systemic immunosuppression. In every dose cohort, peripheral blood was drawn for TCR sequencing at baseline, cycle 4 day 1, and cycle 7 day 1. Samples came from an open-label, multicenter, first-in-human phase I dose-escalation trial of ivuxolimab. Adults with locally advanced or metastatic head and neck squamous cell, hepatocellular, melanoma or renal cell carcinoma were enrolled in the trial. Before TCR sequencing, CD4+ T cells and CD8+ T cells from peripheral blood were sorted into separate populations. Results the study describes overall, beyond this receptor: In the 0.1-3.0 mg/kg groups, partial responders were among the patients with the lowest normalized peripheral clonal expansion, particularly in CD8+ T cells. At doses from 0.1 to 3.0 mg/kg, clonal expansion was seen in both CD4+ and CD8+ blood T cells between baseline and week 6. Antigen specificity was not determined for the clonally expanded peripheral T cells. Low levels of normalized T-cell clonal expansion were also seen in some nonresponding patients. After ivuxolimab, expanded clones were on average more numerous among CD8+ T cells than among CD4+ T cells.

Trimming removed 2 bases from V and 4 bases from J, leaving 16 bases between the germline ends. The germline V gene encodes CDR1 SGHVS and CDR2 FNYEAQ. The cysteine opens and the phenylalanine closes a CDR3 of 16 amino acids. Only the CDR3 part of the read is kept: 48 bases, read in frame from the first base. For sequencing of the TCRbeta CDR3 region, genomic DNA was extracted from the sorted cells. The immunoSEQ Assay was used for sequencing of TCRbeta CDR3 regions. TCRdb took over this immuneACCESS table, retaining in-frame rearrangements with V and J assigned. Such tables are incomplete; in checked studies, under half of the missing clones stem from an unresolved V gene, and the remainder is unexplained. For this sample the table gives roughly 33,000 clones, of which around 80% were detected only once. The ten most abundant clones make up about a fifth of the sample.

The chain is assembled from TRBV7-6 and TRBJ2-3; the D match is possibly TRBD1 or TRBD2, with 5 bases aligned in each. This sequence was found in an adult with an advanced solid tumor such as melanoma, head and neck, liver or kidney cancer. The sequences come from CD4+ or CD8+ T cells sorted from blood, collected in a trial of the OX40 agonist ivuxolimab. The CDR3 sequence is CASSLRPGQGADTQYF. Read as DNA, the sequence is TGTGCCAGCAGCTTACGACCGGGCCAGGGAGCAGATACGCAGTATTTT. This CDR3, with the reference TRBV7-6 and TRBJ2-3 proteins standing in past its ends, gives the full variable domain GAGVSQSPRYKVTKRGQDVALRCDPISGHVSLYWYRQALGQGPEFLTYFNYEAQQDKSGLPNDRFSAERPEGSISTLTIQRTEQRDSAMYRCASSLRPGQGADTQYFGPGTRLTVL.